This T cell receptor beta chain was observed in a study of shared clonotypes between healthy human individuals. Per the original data handling: ImmunoSEQ sequences covered only the junction and lacked quality scores; filtering therefore differed. Libraries were prepared by immunoSEQ multiplex PCR; TCRdb keeps only in-frame clonotypes and omits some of them. That table supplies the V and J calls and clone size; D and trimming were determined from the DNA. The data contain roughly 2.1 million clones, approximately 94% of them singletons. V lost 6 bases to trimming and J lost 6 bases; unmatched junction nucleotides: 14. This CDR3 comprises 17 residues. Germline V gives CDR1 SEHNR, CDR2 FQNEAQ (reference sequence). Only CD45RO-negative cells positively selected for CCR7 counted as naive CD8 cells, so terminally differentiated effector memory CD45RA+ cells were excluded.

Sequencing input: naive CD8+ T cells from PBMCs. The TCR originated in a man younger than 30 in good health. Some clones in this sample may be carry-over from other donors' samples. The genes are TRBV7-9 and TRBJ2-1, with 10 nucleotides matching TRBD2. CDR3 in DNA: TGTGCCAGCAGTTCCACGGATAGCGGGAGGCTTGCCAATGAGCAGTTCTTC. Its protein is CASSSTDSGRLANEQFF.